A selection of T cell receptor beta chains follows, all from one sample in a study of blood T cell repertoires in COVID-19. Clones were sequenced by immunoSEQ multiplex PCR, and TCRdb holds only the in-frame ones, with some missing. The data hold about 200,000 clones, with 70% to 90% observed a single time. The specimen was peripheral blood. Receptors originate from a woman aged 80 or over with acute or convalescent COVID-19. The CDR3 runs from the conserved cysteine through the conserved F or W. The D gene is left open where the match is weak. Not all rows give a size; the values are once, few, many and, for expanded clones, a class.

J gene	clone size	V gene	D gene	CDR3 DNA	CDR3 protein
TRBJ1-2	once	TRBV4-3	.	TGCGCCAGCAGCGACGGTGGGGGCTCTCCCTATGGCTACACCTTC	CASSDGGGSPYGYTF
TRBJ1-2	.	TRBV28	TRBD1	TGTGCCAGCAGTCAAAGAACAGGGGCGGGCTATGGCTACACCTTC	CASSQRTGAGYGYTF
TRBJ1-5	.	TRBV5-1	.	TGCGCCAGCAGCCCGGGGGGGTGGGGCGATCAGCCCCAGCATTTT	CASSPGGWGDQPQHF
TRBJ1-2	.	TRBV4-3	TRBD1	TGCGCCAGCAGCCAAGGGACCAGGGGGCGAATTGGCTACACCTTC	CASSQGTRGRIGYTF
TRBJ1-4	.	TRBV20-1	.	TGCAGTGGGTTGACGAGAGCGGAACTGTTTTTT	CSGLTRAELFF
TRBJ1-4	.	TRBV7-2	.	TGTGCCAGCAGCTTTGGATTTCTCGGGACACTGGATGAAAAACTGTTTTTT	CASSFGFLGTLDEKLFF
TRBJ1-2	.	TRBV7-9	.	TGTGCCAGCAGCTCCAGGGATGGCTACACCTTC	CASSSRDGYTF
TRBJ2-5	.	TRBV5-8	.	TGTGCCAGCAGCTCGCCGACCCGGGGAGAGACCCAGTACTTC	CASSSPTRGETQYF
TRBJ1-2	.	TRBV5-6	.	TGTGCCAGCAGCTCTGGACAGTACTATGGCTACACCTTC	CASSSGQYYGYTF
TRBJ1-4	.	TRBV4-3	.	TGCGCCAGCAGCCAGTCCCCTACAGGGATGGCGGATGAAAAACTGTTTTTT	CASSQSPTGMADEKLFF
TRBJ2-1	.	TRBV7-6	.	TGTGCCAGCAGCTTAGCGCGGCAGGGGGGCGCCTACAATGAGCAGTTCTTC	CASSLARQGGAYNEQFF
TRBJ1-4	.	TRBV19	TRBD1	TGTGCCAGTAGCTCGGGACAGGGGAATGAAAAACTGTTTTTT	CASSSGQGNEKLFF
TRBJ2-7	.	TRBV7-2	TRBD1	TGTGCCAGCAGCCCGCTCGCCCCGCTAGGGGGCGGTGCTCGCTACGAGCAGTACTTC	CASSPLAPLGGGARYEQYF
TRBJ1-1	.	TRBV27	.	TGTGCCAGCAGTTTTTCGAGGGGGGGGAACACTGAAGCTTTCTTT	CASSFSRGGNTEAFF
TRBJ2-7	.	TRBV28	TRBD2	TGTGCCAGCTGCTTCAGCGGGAGGTCCTCCTACGAGCAGTACTTC	CASCFSGRSSYEQYF
TRBJ1-2	.	TRBV18	.	TGTGCCAGCTCTCAAGGGGGATCGGTCTATGGCTACACCTTC	CASSQGGSVYGYTF
TRBJ2-7	few	TRBV2	.	TGTGCCAGCAGACTACAGGGAGACGAGCAGTACTTC	CASRLQGDEQYF
TRBJ1-1	.	TRBV20-1	.	TGCAGTGCTAGACGGGGGATCGAAGCTTTCTTT	CSARRGIEAFF
TRBJ1-1	.	TRBV28	.	TGTGCCAGCAGTCCCCAAGGGGGTGGCACTGAAGCTTTCTTT	CASSPQGGGTEAFF
TRBJ2-1	.	TRBV6-5	.	TGTGCCAGCAGTAGACAGCGAGTATACAATGAGCAGTTCTTC	CASSRQRVYNEQFF
TRBJ1-4	.	TRBV7-8	.	TGTGCCAGCAGCCCGAGGCGGGGGCTGGGAGAAAAACTGTTTTTT	CASSPRRGLGEKLFF
TRBJ2-7	.	TRBV6-5	.	TGTGCCAGCTTTACAGATCGGCCCGAGCAGTACTTC	CASFTDRPEQYF
TRBJ1-1	few	TRBV12-3/TRBV12-4	.	TGTGCCAGCCAACGCAGTTTTTACACTGAAGCTTTCTTT	CASQRSFYTEAFF
TRBJ1-3	.	TRBV5-6	TRBD1	TGTGCCAGCAGGCAGGGACAGAACTCTGGAAACACCATATATTTT	CASRQGQNSGNTIYF
TRBJ2-7	.	TRBV7-2	TRBD2	TGTGCCAGCAGCTTAAAACTTATCAGTTTGGGGGGAGGGCCATACGAGCAGTACTTC	CASSLKLISLGGGPYEQYF
TRBJ2-7	.	TRBV6-6	.	TGTGCCAGCAGTTACTCGGTCAGAAGCTACGAGCAGTACTTC	CASSYSVRSYEQYF
TRBJ2-5	.	TRBV10-3	TRBD2	TGTGCCATCAGTGAGTCGGGACTAGTCCAAGAGACCCAGTACTTC	CAISESGLVQETQYF
TRBJ2-1	.	TRBV7-2	TRBD2	TGTGCCAGCAGCTTATCGCTAGCGGGAACTTGGAATGAGCAGTTCTTC	CASSLSLAGTWNEQFF
TRBJ1-2	few	TRBV29-1	.	TGCAGCGTTGAACCCAGGGAAGGTGGCTACACCTTC	CSVEPREGGYTF
TRBJ2-5	few	TRBV11-3	.	TGTGCCAGCAGCTTAGGTCAAGTAACGGAAGAGACCCAGTACTTC	CASSLGQVTEETQYF
TRBJ2-1	.	TRBV5-1	.	TGCGCCAGCAGCTTATCGCGAGCGACTGGAAACAATGAGCAGTTCTTC	CASSLSRATGNNEQFF
TRBJ1-1	few	TRBV7-3	.	TGTGCCAGCAGCTCCCAGGGGAGCAACACTGAAGCTTTCTTT	CASSSQGSNTEAFF
TRBJ1-5	.	TRBV29-1	.	TGCAGCGTTCGGACTGATAATCAGCCCCAGCATTTT	CSVRTDNQPQHF
TRBJ2-1	.	TRBV9	.	TGTGCCAGCAGCGTAGCCAGCGTAAACAATGAGCAGTTCTTC	CASSVASVNNEQFF
TRBJ2-5	.	TRBV11-2	.	TGTGCCAGCAGCTTAGGACTCGCACGCCAAGAGACCCAGTACTTC	CASSLGLARQETQYF
TRBJ1-6	.	TRBV28	.	TGTGCCAGCAGTTTATGGGAGGGAGACAGCAGAAGATATAATTCACCCCTCCACTTT	CASSLWEGDSRRYNSPLHF
TRBJ1-1	.	TRBV5-1	.	TGCGCCAGCAGCCCTAACTCGCAAAACACTGAAGCTTTCTTT	CASSPNSQNTEAFF
TRBJ1-4	.	TRBV7-9	TRBD1	TGTGCCAGCAGCCCTGATAGGACAGGGGTTAATGAAAAACTGTTTTTT	CASSPDRTGVNEKLFF
TRBJ1-4	.	TRBV29-1	.	TGCAGCGCCGCGGGGTGGGCCAGCCAGACTGCAACTAATGAAAAACTGTTTTTT	CSAAGWASQTATNEKLFF
TRBJ1-2	.	TRBV18	.	TGTGCCAGCTCACCCGCGACTAACTATGGCTACACCTTC	CASSPATNYGYTF
TRBJ2-5	.	TRBV18	TRBD2	TGTGCCAGCTCACCACAGGGACTACCAGAGACCCAGTACTTC	CASSPQGLPETQYF